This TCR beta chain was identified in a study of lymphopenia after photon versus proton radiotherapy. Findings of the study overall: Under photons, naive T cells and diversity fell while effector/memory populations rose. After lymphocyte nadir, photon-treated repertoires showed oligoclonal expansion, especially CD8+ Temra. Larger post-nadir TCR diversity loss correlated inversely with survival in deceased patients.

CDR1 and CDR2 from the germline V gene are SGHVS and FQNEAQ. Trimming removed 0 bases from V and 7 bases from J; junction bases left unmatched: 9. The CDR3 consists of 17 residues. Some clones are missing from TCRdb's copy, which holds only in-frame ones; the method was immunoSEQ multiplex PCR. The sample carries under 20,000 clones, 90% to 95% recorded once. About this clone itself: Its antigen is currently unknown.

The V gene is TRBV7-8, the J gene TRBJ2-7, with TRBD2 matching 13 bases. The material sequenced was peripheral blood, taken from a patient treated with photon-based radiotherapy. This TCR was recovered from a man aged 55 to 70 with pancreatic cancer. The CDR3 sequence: CASSLATSGGAAREQYF. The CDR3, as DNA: TGTGCCAGCAGCTTAGCTACTAGCGGGGGGGCTGCTCGGGAGCAGTACTTC. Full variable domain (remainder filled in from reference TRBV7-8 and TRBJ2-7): GAGVSQSPRYKVAKRGQDVALRCDPISGHVSLFWYQQALGQGPEFLTYFQNEAQLDKSGLPSDRFFAERPEGSVSTLKIQRTQQEDSAVYLCASSLATSGGAAREQYFGPGTRLTVT.